The rows below give T cell receptor beta chains drawn from one sample of a study of beta chain features in type 1 diabetes. Measured with immunoSEQ multiplex PCR; TCRdb has only the in-frame clones, and not every one. The sample carries around 310,000 clones, 13% recorded once. The specimen sequenced was naive CD4+ T cells from blood. These receptors came from a woman between 18 and 29 years old with type 1 diabetes. CDR3s include the opening cysteine and the closing phenylalanine or tryptophan. D genes are given only for firm matches. Size is stated for part of the rows, as once, few or many counts, or as a class when the clone is expanded.

few | TRBJ2-5 | TRBV2 | - | CASRADQETQYF | TGTGCCAGCAGGGCGGATCAAGAGACCCAGTACTTC
- | TRBJ1-1 | TRBV5-1 | - | CASSLGHQNTEAFF | TGCGCCAGCAGCTTGGGACACCAGAACACTGAAGCTTTCTTT
few | TRBJ2-1 | TRBV14 | - | CASSLPGGLEQFF | TGTGCCAGCAGCCTCCCCGGTGGGCTTGAGCAGTTCTTC
few | TRBJ2-1 | TRBV5-1 | - | CASSFTGSYEQFF | TGCGCCAGCAGCTTTACTGGGAGCTATGAGCAGTTCTTC
few | TRBJ1-1 | TRBV29-1 | - | CSGVLSSWNTEAFF | TGCAGCGGTGTATTATCGTCCTGGAACACTGAAGCTTTCTTT
few | TRBJ2-7 | TRBV20-1 | - | CSARDATVVF | TGCAGTGCTAGAGACGCCACAGTCGTCTTC
- | TRBJ1-5 | TRBV2 | - | CASSGDGSGRQPQHF | TGTGCCAGCAGCGGGGACGGGAGTGGACGTCAGCCCCAGCATTTT
few | TRBJ2-1 | TRBV7-2 | - | CASSFRDRDEQFF | TGTGCCAGCAGCTTCAGGGATCGGGATGAGCAGTTCTTC
- | TRBJ2-1 | TRBV6-5 | TRBD2 | CASSQLAGSYNEQFF | TGTGCCAGCAGTCAACTAGCGGGAAGCTACAATGAGCAGTTCTTC
once | TRBJ2-7 | TRBV28 | - | CASRGSGYEQYF | TGTGCCAGCAGGGGCTCGGGATACGAGCAGTACTTC
- | TRBJ2-7 | TRBV4-1 | - | CASSQDPLADSYEQYF | TGCGCCAGCAGCCAAGATCCCCTAGCTGACTCCTACGAGCAGTACTTC
- | TRBJ1-2 | TRBV19 | - | CASSARQDLNYGYTF | TGTGCCAGTAGTGCCCGACAGGACCTTAACTATGGCTACACCTTC
- | TRBJ2-2 | TRBV7-9 | - | CASSPGSLRYTGELFF | TGTGCCAGCAGCCCGGGATCCCTCCGGTACACCGGGGAGCTGTTTTTT
- | TRBJ2-2 | TRBV4-3 | TRBD1 | CASSQGDRALTGELFF | TGCGCCAGCAGCCAGGGAGACAGGGCCTTAACCGGGGAGCTGTTTTTT
few | TRBJ2-2 | TRBV9 | TRBD2 | CASRTSGNTGELFF | TGTGCCAGCAGGACTAGCGGAAACACCGGGGAGCTGTTTTTT
- | TRBJ1-5 | TRBV19 | TRBD1 | CASSIRGTALLNQPQHF | TGTGCCAGTAGTATCCGGGGGACAGCCCTCCTCAATCAGCCCCAGCATTTT
- | TRBJ2-7 | TRBV27 | TRBD2 | CASSSWTSGDSEQYF | TGTGCCAGCAGTTCATGGACTAGCGGGGACAGCGAGCAGTACTTC
- | TRBJ2-3 | TRBV30 | - | CAWSGVTGRGTDTQYF | TGTGCCTGGAGTGGGGTTACCGGGAGAGGCACAGATACGCAGTATTTT
few | TRBJ2-4 | TRBV27 | - | CASSFGGKAKNIQYF | TGTGCCAGCAGTTTCGGGGGTAAAGCCAAAAACATTCAGTACTTC
- | TRBJ2-7 | TRBV7-9 | TRBD2 | CASSQVPGLDLHEQYF | TGTGCCAGCAGCCAAGTGCCGGGACTAGATCTACACGAGCAGTACTTC
- | TRBJ2-7 | TRBV19 | TRBD2 | CASSPEPAGEGYEQYF | TGTGCCAGTAGCCCCGAACCTGCGGGAGAGGGCTACGAGCAGTACTTC
few | TRBJ1-1 | TRBV6-1 | - | CASGPDSNTEAFF | TGTGCCAGCGGACCGGACAGTAACACTGAAGCTTTCTTT
few | TRBJ1-3 | TRBV7-2 | - | CASSVRGGSGNTIYF | TGTGCCAGCAGCGTCCGGGGGGGCTCTGGAAACACCATATATTTT
once | TRBJ2-5 | TRBV30 | TRBD1 | CAWSVRTGTQETQYF | TGTGCCTGGAGTGTGCGGACAGGGACCCAAGAGACCCAGTACTTC